The following is a T cell receptor (beta chain) sequence with its context. Its antigen is still unknown. No clone much larger than this one lies a single base away; base qualities are absent. Libraries were built with 5' RACE. TCRdb lists the instrument as Illumina HiSeq 2000. A universal primer binding site was added through template switching, and the final cDNA carried a unique molecular identifier so that TCR cDNA molecules could be counted accurately. First-strand cDNA for TCR alpha and beta chains was synthesized from specific primers in the conserved constant-segment region. To control for contamination, each cDNA library was double barcoded with a SMART-Mk sample barcode plus Illumina barcodes. TruSeq adapter sequences along with Illumina sample barcodes were introduced in two successive PCR steps. The TCR alpha and beta cDNA libraries were sequenced on the Illumina HiSeq platform using custom primers. As for how the authors treated the data: Unique molecular identifiers were extracted from raw reads with MiGEC, and CDR3 positions were determined with MiXCR. For each individual, recombination models were inferred using an EM algorithm with the repgenHMM and IGoR tools. The analysis of shared clonotypes was done with the tcR package in R, with sharing normalized by the product of cloneset sizes. Out-of-frame nonproductive sequences were analyzed to study raw recombination free of thymic and clonal selection effects. TCRdb handled the public reads itself, with Q25 trimming in fastp and clone calling in MiXCR, and kept productive beta chains. Records with the same CDR3 protein are collapsed into one entry carrying the most frequent genes and DNA. What appears here as the V and J calls and clone size reflects TCRdb's work, not the paper's. In all, the sample holds 1.5 million to 2 million distinct CDR3 sequences, and about 31% of those were seen once. Less than 0.35% of the sample comes from the top ten.

All donors were healthy Caucasians. This sample is part of a study of identical twins (dated by TCRdb to about 2016). As for the study more broadly: The study deep-sequenced TCR alpha and beta repertoires from monozygotic twins, unrelated adults of various ages and cord blood to test whether fetal clonotypes persist. To rule out contamination, the twin experiments were replicated at different times with different library preparation protocols.

The paper's findings and limits, for the study overall: Abundant cord blood beta clonotypes carried fewer insertions; young adult naive repertoires showed a weaker similar trend, while memory repertoires showed none. In beta out-of-frame sequences, excess twin sharing was weaker, because having fewer shared sequences lowered the signal-to-noise ratio. Because the same donors could not be followed over many years, conclusions were based on cross-sectional statistical analysis. Invariant T cells such as MAIT and iNKT could partly confound zero-insertion analyses, though diverse VJ usage argued against this for most clonotypes. In monozygotic twins, recombination models systematically underestimated out-of-frame TCR alpha sharing, but the models matched the sharing seen between unrelated individuals. Compared with coincidental sharing between unrelated individuals, out-of-frame TCR alpha sequences shared between twins had an excess of sequences with low generation probability.

From V the trimming removes 3 bases and from J it removes 1 base, while the gene matches leave 5 bases of the junction unaccounted for. The CDR3, from cysteine to phenylalanine, totals 14 residues. The entry retains the CDR3 DNA only, 42 bases that are in frame from base 1. CDR1 and CDR2 (DFQATT, SNEGSKA) derive from the germline V gene (reference sequence). Sequencing was done on a sample of cord blood. The sequence joins TRBV20-1 to TRBJ1-1; TRBD1 matches 7 bases in the middle. The sequence was collected from a newborn girl in good health. The nucleotide sequence is given as TGCAGTGCTAGCCACCGGACAGGGAACACTGAAGCTTTCTTT. Its protein is CSASHRTGNTEAFF.